Below are 32 T cell receptor beta chains sequenced from a single sample in a study of blood T cell repertoires in COVID-19. Measured with immunoSEQ multiplex PCR; TCRdb has only the in-frame clones, and not every one. The sample lists hundreds of thousands of clones, 80% to 90% occurring once. Sequenced: peripheral blood. The receptors stem from an elderly man with acute or convalescent COVID-19.

This chain uses TRBV27 with TRBJ2-2; 12 bases fit TRBD1. Germline assignment: CDR1 MNHEY and CDR2 SMNVEV (reference sequence). Unmatched junction bases numbered 4, after V lost 6 bases and J lost 8 bases. CDR3 length equals 14 residues. The CDR3 here is CASRGQGAQGELFF. The CDR3 region has the DNA TGTGCCAGCAGGGGACAGGGGGCGCAGGGGGAGCTGTTTTTT.

This clone was detected once. The chain carries TRBV7-9 and TRBJ1-6, with D possibly being TRBD1 (5 bases). This CDR3 is built from 16 residues. In germline, CDR1 is SEHNR, CDR2 FQNEAQ (reference sequence). With 2 bases removed from V and 5 bases from J, the gap between germline ends came to 13 bases. This CDR3 is CASSLFPGNNNSPLHF. The CDR3 DNA follows: TGTGCCAGCAGCTTATTTCCAGGGAATAATAATTCACCCCTCCACTTT.

In regard to this clone: This sample includes further DNA sequences coding for the same CDR3. This chain connects TRBV18 to TRBJ1-5; 7 positions match TRBD1. J lost 5 bases, V lost 3 bases, and 1 base had no gene match. The CDR3 spans 13 residues. The germline V gene has CDR1 KGHSH and CDR2 LQKENI. The CDR3 loop is CASSPQGDQPQHF. DNA of the CDR3: TGTGCCAGCTCACCCCAGGGGGATCAGCCCCAGCATTTT. The entire variable domain, with the rest obtained from reference TRBV18 and TRBJ1-5, is as follows: NAGVMQNPRHLVRRRGQEARLRCSPMKGHSHVYWYRQLPEEGLKFMVYLQKENIIDESGMPKERFSAEFPKEGPSILRIQQVVRGDSAAYFCASSPQGDQPQHFGDGTRLSIL.

This chain uses TRBV11-2 with TRBJ2-7; 7 bases match TRBD1. Germline-derived CDR1 and CDR2 are SGHAT and FQNNGV. V lost 5 bases, J lost 2 bases, and 6 bases stayed unmatched. CDR3 length: 14 amino acids. CDR3 sequence: CASSPIRGPYEQYF. The CDR3 DNA sequence: TGTGCCAGCAGCCCCATAAGGGGGCCCTACGAGCAGTACTTC.

The rearrangement joins TRBV29-1 to TRBJ2-7; 9 nucleotides align to TRBD2. Trimming cost V 7 bases and J 4 bases; bases outside gene matches: 8. This CDR3 comprises 13 residues. CDR1 is SQVTM and CDR2 is ANQGSEA in the germline V gene. CDR3 nucleotide sequence: TGCAGCGCTGGTAGCGGGAGACAATACGAGCAGTACTTC. Translated: CSAGSGRQYEQYF.

This chain joins TRBV27 and TRBJ1-3; TRBD1 aligns across 8 bases. V gave up 6 bases and J gave up 0 bases; unmatched junction bases: 4. Germline-derived CDR1 and CDR2 are MNHEY and SMNVEV (reference sequence). CDR3 length: 15 amino acids. The CDR3 here is CASRGQVGSGNTIYF. CDR3 DNA: TGTGCCAGCAGGGGACAGGTGGGCTCTGGAAACACCATATATTTT.

This rearrangement joins TRBV28 to TRBJ1-5; D gene uncertain. V lost 7 bases and J 8 bases, leaving 21 bases between the germline ends. This CDR3 is built from 15 residues. Looked up from germline, CDR1 is MDHEN and CDR2 is SYDVKM. The CDR3 nucleotides read TGTGCCAGCATTCCCGCGGGCGGATCCCTAAAGCCCCAGCATTTT. It codes for CASIPAGGSLKPQHF.

The rearrangement joins TRBV27 to TRBJ2-5; TRBD2 matches at 8 bases. The CDR3 spans 16 residues. Germline CDR1 is MNHEY and CDR2 is SMNVEV (reference sequence). With V trimmed by 2 bases and J by 0 bases, 5 bases remained unmatched. The DNA of the CDR3 is TGTGCCAGCAGTTTAATAGGTAGCGGGAACCAAGAGACCCAGTACTTC. As protein: CASSLIGSGNQETQYF.

The V and J genes are TRBV29-1 and TRBJ1-2; D possibly corresponds to TRBD1 (5 bases). V was cut by 6 bases and J by 4 bases, with 15 bases left in between. The germline V gene has CDR1 SQVTM and CDR2 ANQGSEA. The length of the CDR3 is 13 residues. CDR3 nucleotide sequence: TGCAGCGTCCATCTAGGGGTCGTCTATGGCTACACCTTC. Translation gives CSVHLGVVYGYTF.

This clone came up once. The rearrangement links TRBV27 to TRBJ1-1, with 9 bases that match TRBD1. The CDR3 loop spans 14 amino acids. Germline V gene data show CDR1 as MNHEY and CDR2 as SMNVEV (reference sequence). V dropped 7 bases and J dropped 5; count of bases not matched to a gene: 8. Here the CDR3 DNA reads TGTGCCAGCAACCGACAGGGGGAGGAAACTGAAGCTTTCTTT. It encodes CASNRQGEETEAFF.

CDR3 sequence: CASSTATGESPLHF. CDR3 in DNA: TGTGCCAGTAGTACCGCGACAGGGGAATCACCCCTCCACTTT. The V gene is TRBV19, the J gene TRBJ1-6; 8 bases agree with TRBD1. Germline V gives CDR1 LNHDA, CDR2 SQIVND (reference sequence). The CDR3 has 14 amino acids. The ends lost 4 bases at V and 10 bases at J; junction bases unmatched: 6.

The chain uses TRBV7-9 and TRBJ1-5, with 7 bases identical to TRBD1. The CDR3 is made up of 14 amino acids. Germline CDR1 SEHNR, CDR2 FQNEAQ (reference sequence). Trimming removed 4 bases from V and 3 bases from J; junction bases left unmatched: 3. The CDR3 here is CASSYDRANQPQHF. DNA of the CDR3: TGTGCCAGCAGCTATGACAGGGCCAATCAGCCCCAGCATTTT.

The chain recombines TRBV3-1 (or the pseudogene TRBV3-2) with TRBJ1-2; the D is unclear. This CDR3 is built from 14 residues. Trimming took 0 bases from V and 8 from J, leaving 13 bases between them. The germline V gene encodes CDR1 LGHDT and CDR2 YNNKEL (reference sequence). CDR3 bases: TGTGCCAGCAGCCAAGATTTAGTGGTGAAAGGCTACACCTTC. Amino acid sequence: CASSQDLVVKGYTF.

This clone was observed a few times. The V gene is TRBV5-4, the J gene TRBJ1-3; D is unclear. V dropped 1 base and J dropped 3 bases, with 5 bases sitting between them. Germline V gives CDR1 SGHNT, CDR2 YYREEE (reference sequence). This CDR3 contains 13 residues. The CDR3 protein is CASSLSGGNTIYF. Here the CDR3 DNA reads TGTGCCAGCAGCTTGTCCGGTGGAAACACCATATATTTT.

This chain joins TRBV21-1 and TRBJ2-7; the D call TRBD2 from the table was never checked on the DNA. TRBV21-1 is shown as a pseudogene. The CDR3 consists of 18 residues. CDR3 sequence (DNA): TGTGCCAGCAGCAAAGATCTTCTATTGGAGCGGAGATTCTACGAGCAGTACTTC. It translates to CASSKDLLLERRFYEQYF.

The chain links TRBV15 to TRBJ1-5; D is perhaps TRBD1 (6 bases). V was clipped by 1 base and J by 1 base, with 17 bases between them. Germline V gene sequence: CDR1 LNHNV, CDR2 YYDKDF (reference sequence). The CDR3 spans 18 residues. CDR3 in amino acids: CATSRARRGGGSNQPQHF. CDR3 nucleotide sequence: TGTGCCACCAGCAGAGCCAGGAGGGGGGGAGGCAGCAATCAGCCCCAGCATTTT.

The rearrangement links TRBV9 to TRBJ2-5; no firm D call. V was clipped by 0 bases and J by 7 bases, with 13 bases between them. CDR1 is SGDLS, CDR2 YYNGEE, per germline. The length of the CDR3 is 14 residues. CDR3 amino acids: CASSVGLTPGTQYF. The CDR3 DNA is TGTGCCAGCAGCGTAGGTCTGACCCCGGGGACCCAGTACTTC.

V usage is TRBV11-1 and J usage is TRBJ2-6; the D is unclear. The CDR3 totals 14 residues. Germline assignment: CDR1 SGHAT and CDR2 FQDESV (reference sequence). Trimming pared 3 bases from V and 1 base from J, leaving 4 bases between. CDR3 region: CASSLRSGANVLTF. In DNA form, the CDR3 reads TGTGCCAGCAGCTTGAGATCTGGGGCCAACGTCCTGACTTTC.

The chain combines TRBV5-1 with TRBJ2-2; D gene uncertain. CDR3 length: 14 residues. Trimming removed 1 base at V and 6 bases at J, with 10 bases between. CDR1 and CDR2 from the germline V gene are SGHRS and YFSETQ. CDR3 sequence: CASSLLSGPGELFF. The CDR3 DNA sequence: TGCGCCAGCAGCTTGCTATCGGGTCCCGGGGAGCTGTTTTTT.

The chain joins TRBV5-4 to TRBJ1-2; TRBD1 agrees at 8 bases. Looked up from germline, CDR1 is SGHNT and CDR2 is YYREEE (reference sequence). CDR3 length: 15 amino acids. V lost 4 bases, J lost 4 bases, and 9 bases stayed unmatched. CDR3 coding DNA: TGTGCCAGCAGCCTCAAAACAGGGGGAATCTATGGCTACACCTTC. Translating it yields CASSLKTGGIYGYTF.

The V and J genes are TRBV28 and TRBJ2-7, with 11 bases identical to TRBD2. CDR3 length: 15 residues. The ends lost 5 bases at V and 2 bases at J; junction bases unmatched: 5. CDR1 is MDHEN, CDR2 SYDVKM, per germline. This CDR3 is CASSRGTSGTYEQYF. The CDR3 coding sequence is TGTGCCAGCAGTAGAGGGACTAGCGGTACCTACGAGCAGTACTTC. The entire variable domain, with the rest obtained from reference TRBV28 and TRBJ2-7, is as follows: DVKVTQSSRYLVKRTGEKVFLECVQDMDHENMFWYRQDPGLGLRLIYFSYDVKMKEKGDIPEGYSVSREKKERFSLILESASTNQTSMYLCASSRGTSGTYEQYFGPGTRLTVT.

This chain connects TRBV27 to TRBJ2-3; 7 bases agree with TRBD2. With 5 bases clipped from V and 5 bases from J, the junction kept 19 bases outside the gene matches. This CDR3 is 18 amino acids long. The V gene's germline CDR1 is MNHEY and CDR2 SMNVEV (reference sequence). CDR3 sequence (DNA): TGTGCCAGCAGTCCCCCTGGGGAAGCTAGCGGCCGGGGAGATACGCAGTATTTT. Its translation: CASSPPGEASGRGDTQYF.

The rearrangement uses TRBV5-1 and TRBJ1-6, with D unresolved. The V end was cut by 4 bases, the J end by 7 bases, with 18 bases between. Germline CDR1 reads SGHRS; CDR2 reads YFSETQ. CDR3 length equals 16 residues. In DNA form, the CDR3 reads TGCGCCAGCAGCCCCGGGGAGACTACTGACAATTCACCCCTCCACTTT. Protein product: CASSPGETTDNSPLHF.

The chain employs TRBV6-1 and TRBJ1-1; 8 bases align to TRBD1. CDR1 and CDR2 from the germline V gene are MNHNS and SASEGT. CDR3 length: 14 residues. V dropped 3 bases and J dropped 5; count of bases not matched to a gene: 5. Here the CDR3 DNA reads TGTGCCAGCAGTGATCCCGGACAGGGAACTGAAGCTTTCTTT. Its translation: CASSDPGQGTEAFF.

The chain combines TRBV24-1 with TRBJ2-7; 8 bases are a match to TRBD2. The CDR3 contains 17 residues. Germline CDR1 is KGHDR and CDR2 is SFDVKD. J lost 7 bases, V lost 3 bases, and 16 bases had no gene match. The CDR3 region is CATSDRQASGSLDEQYF. As DNA, the CDR3 is TGTGCCACCAGTGATAGACAGGCGAGCGGGAGTTTGGATGAGCAGTACTTC.

The chain carries TRBV9 and TRBJ1-2, with 8 bases aligning to TRBD1. Germline trimming cut 1 base from V and 1 base from J; bases unmatched to any gene: 3. The CDR3 sequence is 15 residues long. Germline V gene sequence: CDR1 SGDLS, CDR2 YYNGEE. CDR3 nucleotide sequence: TGTGCCAGCAGCGTACAGACAGGGGTTAACTATGGCTACACCTTC. Its translation is CASSVQTGVNYGYTF.

The gene calls are TRBV18 and TRBJ2-7; no definite D call. The CDR3 is 13 amino acids. V lost 6 bases to trimming and J lost 2 bases, with 11 bases between them. CDR1 and CDR2 from the germline V gene are KGHSH and LQKENI. The CDR3: CASSPNSAYEQYF. In nucleotides, the CDR3 is TGTGCCAGCTCTCCTAACAGTGCCTACGAGCAGTACTTC.

The chain uses TRBV11-2 and TRBJ1-2; D perhaps matches TRBD1 (5 bases). CDR1 SGHAT and CDR2 FQNNGV come from the germline V gene. V was trimmed by 5 bases and J by 0 bases, leaving 10 bases between them. The CDR3 contains 14 residues. The CDR3 nucleotides are TGTGCCAGCAGCCTGACAGATGCTAACTATGGCTACACCTTC. Protein sequence: CASSLTDANYGYTF. Full variable domain (outside the CDR3, taken from reference TRBV11-2 and TRBJ1-2): EAGVAQSPRYKIIEKRQSVAFWCNPISGHATLYWYQQILGQGPKLLIQFQNNGVVDDSQLPKDRFSAERLKGVDSTLKIQPAKLEDSAVYLCASSLTDANYGYTFGSGTRLTVV.

V and J are TRBV19 and TRBJ2-3; 9 positions match TRBD2. The germline V gene has CDR1 LNHDA and CDR2 SQIVND (reference sequence). The CDR3 extends over 16 amino acids. Trimming cost V 9 bases and J 5 bases; bases outside gene matches: 15. CDR3 in DNA: TGTGCCAGCGGGAGGGCTAGCGGGAATGATGGAGATACGCAGTATTTT. This encodes CASGRASGNDGDTQYF.

The gene calls are TRBV2 and TRBJ1-1, with D possibly matching TRBD1 (6 bases). Between the trimmed V and J ends, which lost 6 bases and 0 bases, there was a span of 11 bases. CDR3 length equals 14 residues. Germline lookup yields CDR1 SNHLY and CDR2 FYNNEI. The DNA for the CDR3 is TGTGCCAGCAGACGGGGGGACATGAACACTGAAGCTTTCTTT. Its protein is CASRRGDMNTEAFF.

This chain links TRBV9 with TRBJ1-2, with D perhaps matching TRBD1 (6 bases). The CDR3 sequence is 13 residues long. In germline, CDR1 is SGDLS, CDR2 YYNGEE. Between the trimmed V and J ends, which lost 3 bases and 3 bases, there was a span of 9 bases. CDR3 amino acids: CASSGGPDYGYTF. The CDR3 bases are TGTGCCAGCAGCGGGGGGCCGGACTATGGCTACACCTTC. The whole variable domain, filled in from reference TRBV9 and TRBJ1-2, reads DSGVTQTPKHLITATGQRVTLRCSPRSGDLSVYWYQQSLDQGLQFLIQYYNGEERAKGNILERFSAQQFPDLHSELNLSSLELGDSALYFCASSGGPDYGYTFGSGTRLTVV.

J is TRBJ1-1 and V is TRBV19; D is unresolved. Germline V gene sequence: CDR1 LNHDA, CDR2 SQIVND (reference sequence). CDR3 length: 13 amino acids. The germline V and J ends were trimmed by 3 bases and 1 base, with 6 bases remaining between them. CDR3 DNA: TGTGCCAGTAGTATGAGCGGGAACACTGAAGCTTTCTTT. Protein product: CASSMSGNTEAFF.